This entry describes one T cell receptor (beta chain). This clonotype has a count of ten or more. Its antigen has not been determined. Base-call qualities are not available, and no considerably larger clone is one nucleotide away. This record comes from a study of T-cell reconstitution after alpha-beta-depleted transplantation in children (dated by TCRdb to 2016 to 2017). Background on the whole study: Using TCR repertoire profiling, the study followed T-cell immune reconstitution in a quantitative way in children after TCRalphabeta/CD19-depleted allogeneic hematopoietic cell transplantation. Overall results and qualifications from the work: In some patients, the high TCRbeta diversity seen at day 60 was put down to recipient T cells and intrathymic progenitors that had survived conditioning. About two months after transplant, the apparently early recovery of alphabetaT-cell counts reportedly depended on just several hundred clones that had expanded rapidly and came from non-depleted graft cells. Over the following months the frequencies of hyperexpanded clones went down, and after one year T-cell counts and TCRbeta diversity were mostly credited to newly produced T cells.

This specimen's treatment or condition label, per the study, means: allogeneic hematopoietic cell transplantation with graft depleted of TCRalphabeta T cells and CD19 B cells. The transplant recipients were children given TCRalphabeta/CD19-depleted allogeneic hematopoietic cell grafts. Based on the germline V gene, the CDR1 and CDR2 sequences are SQVTM and ANQGSEA. V is pared back by 0 bases and J by 5 bases, with 16 bases lying between the germline termini. The CDR3 starts with the cysteine, ends with the phenylalanine, and has 15 residues. The only DNA kept is the CDR3, 45 bases in frame from the first base. The library was obtained by PCR. The sequencer was an Illumina HiSeq 2500. TCR libraries were prepared with molecular barcoding, using unique molecular identifiers to normalize TCRbeta repertoire quantification. TCRdb reran the public reads through fastp at Q25 and MiXCR, keeping productive beta chains. One record per CDR3 amino acid sequence lists the most common genes and DNA. The sample table records some 460,000 distinct CDR3 sequences; roughly 15% of these occur just once. Clones ranked in the top ten supply roughly 29% of the sample.

The sequences come from PBMCs, mostly from graft donor cells, collected 360 days after TCRalphabeta/CD19-depleted stem cell transplant. The sequence derives from a boy younger than two who had a stem cell transplant for Wiskott-Aldrich syndrome, so the T cells may come from the graft donor. The chain was built from TRBV29-1 and TRBJ1-1; 5 matching bases give a weak D call of TRBD1. The nucleotides read TGCAGCGTTGAAGATTGGTCGGGGGGGGATACTGAAGCTTTCTTT. Its translation reads: CSVEDWSGGDTEAFF.